The rows below give T cell receptor beta chains drawn from one sample of a study of human T cells and chemical hapten exposure. TCRdb independently ran MiXCR on the RACE reads; one entry per CDR3 protein. The data contain roughly 180,000 distinct CDR3 sequences, around 13% of them seen just once; the ten biggest clones take up 1.7%. Sample: whole blood, taken in connection with sensitization to the hapten diphenylcyclopropenone (DPC). The source is a woman under 40 with alopecia areata. Some clones in this sample may be carry-over from other donors' samples. Both conserved end residues are part of each CDR3. D genes are given only for firm matches. Size tells how often a clone was seen (once, few, many) or the class of an expanded clone, and some rows leave it out.

clone size	V gene	D gene	J gene	CDR3 DNA	CDR3 protein
many	TRBV9	TRBD2	TRBJ2-1	TGTGCCAGCAGCGTAGGTAGCGGGAGTGTTTATGAGCAGTTCTTC	CASSVGSGSVYEQFF
many	TRBV12-3/TRBV12-4	-	TRBJ2-2	TGTGCCAGCAGTTTGATAGCGGCCGGGGAGCTGTTTTTT	CASSLIAAGELFF
many	TRBV10-3	TRBD1	TRBJ2-3	TGTGCCATCAGACAGGGGGCCACAGATACGCAGTATTTT	CAIRQGATDTQYF
few	TRBV28	-	TRBJ2-4	TGTGCCAGCAGTTCGCCCGGACTGCAAAACATTCAGTACTTC	CASSSPGLQNIQYF
-	TRBV27	-	TRBJ2-1	TGTGCCAGCAGTAAGTGGACTCAACCCTACAATGAGCAGTTCTTC	CASSKWTQPYNEQFF
-	TRBV12-3/TRBV12-4	-	TRBJ2-1	TGTGCCAGCAGTTTGAGGAGTACCTACAATGAGCAGTTCTTC	CASSLRSTYNEQFF
few	TRBV9	-	TRBJ1-1	TGTGCCAGCAGCGTAGGAAGTGACACTGAAGCTTTCTTT	CASSVGSDTEAFF
-	TRBV27	-	TRBJ1-6	TGTGCCAGCAGGCAGGACAAGGTTTACTCTTCTAATTCACCCCTCCACTTT	CASRQDKVYSSNSPLHF
-	TRBV20-1	-	TRBJ2-5	TGCAGTGCTAGGCCCACAGTTACCCAGTACTTC	CSARPTVTQYF
few	TRBV20-1	-	TRBJ2-1	TGCAGTGCTAGAGTCCGGGACCGTGATTACAATGAGCAGTTCTTC	CSARVRDRDYNEQFF
-	TRBV7-3	-	TRBJ2-1	TGTGCCAGCAGCTTGGGAGGGGGCAACTACAATGAGCAGTTCTTC	CASSLGGGNYNEQFF
-	TRBV3-1	-	TRBJ2-1	TGTGCCAGCAGCCGCCGACCGACAGTACCCTCAACGAACAATGAGCAGTTCTTC	CASSRRPTVPSTNNEQFF
few	TRBV7-7	-	TRBJ1-6	TGTGCCAGCAGCCCTCATGAGTCACCCCTCCACTTT	CASSPHESPLHF
-	TRBV18	-	TRBJ1-2	TGTGCCAGCTCACCTTCCGGGGTACTCTATGGCTACACCTTC	CASSPSGVLYGYTF
few	TRBV2	TRBD1	TRBJ1-4	TGTGCCAGCAGTGCGGGGGACAGCCCAAATGAAAAACTGTTTTTT	CASSAGDSPNEKLFF